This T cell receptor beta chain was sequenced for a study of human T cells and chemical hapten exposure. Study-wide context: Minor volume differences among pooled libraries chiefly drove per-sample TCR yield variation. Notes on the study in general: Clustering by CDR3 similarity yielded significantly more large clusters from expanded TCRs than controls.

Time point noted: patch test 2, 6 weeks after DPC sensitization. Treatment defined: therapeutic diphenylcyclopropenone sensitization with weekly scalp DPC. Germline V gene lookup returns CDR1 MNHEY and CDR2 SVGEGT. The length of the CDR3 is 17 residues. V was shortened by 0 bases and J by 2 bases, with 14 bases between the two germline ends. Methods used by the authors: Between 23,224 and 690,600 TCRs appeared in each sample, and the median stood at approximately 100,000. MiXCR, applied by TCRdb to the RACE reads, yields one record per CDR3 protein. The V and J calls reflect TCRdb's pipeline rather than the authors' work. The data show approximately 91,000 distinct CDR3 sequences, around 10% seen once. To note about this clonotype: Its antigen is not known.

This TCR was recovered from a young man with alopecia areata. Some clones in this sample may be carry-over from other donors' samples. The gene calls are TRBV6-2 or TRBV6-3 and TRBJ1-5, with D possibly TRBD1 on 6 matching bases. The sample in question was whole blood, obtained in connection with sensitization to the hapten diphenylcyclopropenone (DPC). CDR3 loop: CASSYSLGGRGNQPQHF. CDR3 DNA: TGTGCCAGCAGTTACTCTCTGGGGGGGCGCGGCAATCAGCCCCAGCATTTT.